Below are 32 T cell receptor beta chains sequenced from a single sample in a study of blood T cell repertoires in COVID-19. Assay used: immunoSEQ multiplex PCR; TCRdb lists only in-frame clones, some missing. The sample holds a few hundred thousand clones; roughly 77% are singletons and the top ten take more than 0.85%. Material: peripheral blood. All receptors derive from a human donor with acute or convalescent COVID-19. The donor label of this sample is uncertain.

The V and J genes are TRBV27 and TRBJ1-6; D is undetermined. The CDR3 is 13 residues long. V was shortened by 5 bases and J by 7 bases, with 9 bases between the two germline ends. Germline V CDR1 and CDR2: MNHEY, SMNVEV (reference sequence). For the CDR3, the DNA is TGTGCCAGCAGTCCCACAAGAAATTCACCCCTCCACTTT. Protein sequence: CASSPTRNSPLHF.

In its sample, this clone was seen once. V and J are TRBV24-1 and TRBJ2-6; D unresolved. Germline loops: CDR1 KGHDR, CDR2 SFDVKD. The V end lost 7 bases, the J end lost 0 bases, and 6 bases lay between the germline ends. This CDR3 has 14 residues. CDR3 amino acids: CATSPHSGANVLTF. In DNA form, the CDR3 reads TGTGCCACCAGCCCACACTCTGGGGCCAACGTCCTGACTTTC.

V gene TRBV18 combines with J gene TRBJ1-1; unclear D gene. Deletions cut 3 bases from V and 2 bases from J, with 16 bases between. This CDR3 spans 16 amino acids. Germline CDR1 KGHSH, CDR2 LQKENI. CDR3 nucleotide sequence: TGTGCCAGCTCACCCACCCCCACCGGGTTTAACACTGAAGCTTTCTTT. Translated: CASSPTPTGFNTEAFF.

The gene calls are TRBV6-5 and TRBJ1-2; 7 nucleotides agree with TRBD1. Germline V gives CDR1 MNHEY, CDR2 SVGAGI. The trim removed 0 bases at V and 3 bases at J, leaving 1 base unmatched. The CDR3 is 14 amino acids. CDR3 amino acids: CASSYSDRDYGYTF. CDR3 bases: TGTGCCAGCAGTTACTCTGACAGGGACTATGGCTACACCTTC.

The J gene is TRBJ1-2, the V gene TRBV5-1; D unresolved. In germline, CDR1 is SGHRS, CDR2 YFSETQ. V shed 0 bases and J shed 4 bases, with 13 bases lying between them. This CDR3 contains 15 residues. CDR3 nucleotides: TGCGCCAGCAGCTTGGAACCCGCGAACCTCTATGGCTACACCTTC. Amino acids: CASSLEPANLYGYTF.

The V call is TRBV7-9, the J call TRBJ1-5; D call uncertain. CDR3 size: 12 residues. Trimming removed 5 bases from V and 7 bases from J, with 9 bases in between. CDR1 is SEHNR and CDR2 is FQNEAQ in the germline V gene (reference sequence). Here the CDR3 reads CASSMDSQPQHF. The DNA for the CDR3 is TGTGCCAGCAGCATGGACTCACAGCCCCAGCATTTT.

This clone was counted a few times. The chain has TRBV11-3 and TRBJ2-7, with D possibly being TRBD2 (6 bases). Trimming took 1 base from V and 2 from J, leaving 9 bases between them. The germline V gene encodes CDR1 SGHNT and CDR2 YENEEA. The CDR3 contains 14 residues. The DNA of the CDR3 is TGTGCCAGCAGCTTAGGCGGGGATACCTACGAGCAGTACTTC. Protein sequence: CASSLGGDTYEQYF. The entire variable domain, with the rest obtained from reference TRBV11-3 and TRBJ2-7, is as follows: EAGVVQSPRYKIIEKKQPVAFWCNPISGHNTLYWYLQNLGQGPELLIRYENEEAVDDSQLPKDRFSAERLKGVDSTLKIQPAELGDSAVYLCASSLGGDTYEQYFGPGTRLTVT.

The chain employs TRBV7-6 and TRBJ1-4; possibly TRBD1 for D (5 bases). This CDR3 is 15 amino acids long. Germline V gene lookup returns CDR1 SGHVS and CDR2 FNYEAQ. Trimming removed 4 bases from V and 7 bases from J, with 16 bases in between. CDR3 sequence: CASSSVGGVGEKLFF. For the CDR3, the DNA is TGTGCCAGCAGCTCTGTGGGGGGAGTAGGTGAAAAACTGTTTTTT.

The V and J genes are TRBV11-2 and TRBJ2-1; no firm D call. In germline, CDR1 is SGHAT, CDR2 FQNNGV. V dropped 0 bases and J dropped 6 bases, with 3 bases sitting between them. The CDR3 is made up of 12 amino acids. The CDR3 DNA sequence: TGTGCCAGCAGCTTAGATCTCAATGAGCAGTTCTTC. The encoded protein is CASSLDLNEQFF.

This clone was counted once. The rearrangement uses TRBV4-1 and TRBJ2-2; TRBD1 might be the D (5 bases). V gave up 1 base and J gave up 6 bases, with 12 bases separating them. The CDR3 covers 15 residues. Germline assignment: CDR1 MGHRA and CDR2 YSYEKL. CDR3 nucleotide sequence: TGCGCCAGCAGCCAAGCCATTCAAGGGGCCGGGGAGCTGTTTTTT. Its protein is CASSQAIQGAGELFF.

V is TRBV10-3 and J is TRBJ2-1, with D possibly being TRBD2 (6 bases). CDR3 length: 16 residues. The V end lost 2 bases, the J end lost 2 bases, and 13 bases lay between the germline ends. Per the germline V gene, CDR1 is ENHRY and CDR2 is SYGVKD. In nucleotides, the CDR3 is TGTGCCATCAGTGAGGCGGCTAGCGTCCCCTACAATGAGCAGTTCTTC. The encoded protein is CAISEAASVPYNEQFF.

The J gene is TRBJ1-2, the V gene TRBV5-1; the match to TRBD1 covers 8 bases. V gave up 7 bases and J gave up 7 bases; unmatched junction bases: 18. CDR3 length: 16 amino acids. Germline loops: CDR1 SGHRS, CDR2 YFSETQ. Here the CDR3 DNA reads TGCGCCAGCTCGATGTCAGGGGGCGGTGGAAAAGGTGGCTACACCTTC. Translation gives CASSMSGGGGKGGYTF.

This clone was detected a few times. The CDR3 loop is CASSDEGRLYNEQFF. CDR3 DNA sequence: TGCGCCAGCAGTGATGAGGGCAGACTTTACAATGAGCAGTTCTTC. The genes are TRBV10-1 and TRBJ2-1; a possible D gene is TRBD2 (5 bases). Trimming removed 3 bases at V and 4 bases at J, with 13 bases between. Germline V gene sequence: CDR1 WNHNN, CDR2 SYGVQD (reference sequence). The length of the CDR3 is 15 residues.

The gene calls are TRBV7-2 and TRBJ1-5, with D maybe TRBD1 (5 bases). Germline CDR1 is SGHTA and CDR2 is FQGNSA. CDR3 length: 15 residues. V dropped 5 bases and J dropped 7 bases, with 18 bases sitting between them. CDR3 DNA sequence: TGTGCCAGCAGCCGCAGTACGGGCCGGGGGCAGCCCCAGCATTTT. It translates to CASSRSTGRGQPQHF.

The V gene is TRBV5-5, the J gene TRBJ1-1; perhaps TRBD1 as D (6 bases). Germline-derived CDR1 and CDR2 are SGHKS and YYEKEE (reference sequence). V was pared by 7 bases and J by 0 bases, with 19 bases between. The CDR3 loop spans 16 amino acids. The CDR3 bases are TGTGCCAGCCGCCAGGGGCAAGCCCGTCTGAACACTGAAGCTTTCTTT. This gives the protein CASRQGQARLNTEAFF.

The J gene is TRBJ1-2, the V gene TRBV30; 8 bases fit TRBD1. The germline gives CDR1 GTSNPN, CDR2 SVGIG (reference sequence). V gave up 1 base and J gave up 7 bases; unmatched junction bases: 11. The CDR3 is made up of 15 amino acids. The CDR3 spells CAWSDRGIRTIGYTF. The CDR3 DNA reads TGTGCCTGGAGTGACAGGGGGATACGAACTATTGGCTACACCTTC.

The chain employs TRBV4-1 and TRBJ2-1; 9 bases are shared with TRBD2. From germline, CDR1 is MGHRA and CDR2 YSYEKL. The V gene end was trimmed by 1 base and the J gene end by 3 bases; junction bases not matched to a gene: 4. CDR3 length: 16 amino acids. The DNA of the CDR3 is TGCGCCAGCAGCCAAGCGTCAGCGGGAGGCTACAATGAGCAGTTCTTC. Residues: CASSQASAGGYNEQFF.

This clone was recorded a few times. The chain carries TRBV7-8 and TRBJ1-1; 7 nucleotides line up with TRBD1. This CDR3 region has 14 residues. With 4 bases clipped from V and 0 bases from J, the junction kept 2 bases outside the gene matches. Germline lookup yields CDR1 SGHVS and CDR2 FQNEAQ. The CDR3 spells CASSYQGVNTEAFF. Written as DNA, the CDR3 is TGTGCCAGCAGCTACCAGGGGGTGAACACTGAAGCTTTCTTT.

The chain carries TRBV11-2 and TRBJ1-2; 8 bases agree with TRBD1. There are 15 residues in the CDR3. Germline CDR1 SGHAT, CDR2 FQNNGV. V trimming: 2 bases; J trimming: 7 bases; junction bases outside the gene matches: 9. The CDR3 sequence: CASSLSQGAQGGYTF. The DNA of the CDR3 is TGTGCCAGCAGCTTAAGTCAGGGGGCGCAGGGTGGCTACACCTTC.

This chain connects TRBV30 to TRBJ1-2; 8 bases line up with TRBD1. With V trimmed by 0 bases and J by 7 bases, 13 bases remained unmatched. The CDR3 is made up of 16 amino acids. Germline CDR1 and CDR2: GTSNPN and SVGIG (reference sequence). CDR3 sequence reads: CAWSVRGVDRVTGYTF. The CDR3 DNA follows: TGTGCCTGGAGTGTAAGAGGGGTGGACAGGGTCACTGGCTACACCTTC.

V gene TRBV5-4 combines with J gene TRBJ2-7; a possible D gene is TRBD1 (6 bases). Trimming removed 2 bases from V and 6 bases from J, with 9 bases in between. Germline V gives CDR1 SGHNT, CDR2 YYREEE (reference sequence). This CDR3 region has 12 residues. The CDR3 nucleotides are TGTGCCAGCAGCTTAACAGGGACCGAGCAGTACTTC. It yields the protein CASSLTGTEQYF.

V usage is TRBV7-9 and J usage is TRBJ2-3; tentative D call: TRBD1 (6 bases). Per germline, CDR1 SEHNR and CDR2 FQNEAQ (reference sequence). The CDR3 extends over 14 amino acids. The V end lost 2 bases, the J end lost 2 bases, and 8 bases lay between the germline ends. DNA of the CDR3: TGTGCCAGCAGCTTAATGGGGGCCACAGATACGCAGTATTTT. Its protein product is CASSLMGATDTQYF.

This rearrangement joins TRBV19 to TRBJ2-7; the match to TRBD1 covers 8 bases. The CDR3 contains 13 residues. Trimming took 8 bases from V and 5 from J; bases not matched to a gene: 8. Germline-derived CDR1 and CDR2 are LNHDA and SQIVND (reference sequence). For the CDR3, the DNA is TGTGCCAGTTCTGGCGGGACAGGCGACGAGCAGTACTTC. Its translation is CASSGGTGDEQYF.

J is TRBJ1-4 and V is TRBV6-6, with D maybe TRBD1 (6 bases). This CDR3 comprises 13 residues. The germline V gene encodes CDR1 MNHNY and CDR2 SVGAGI (reference sequence). V was pared by 4 bases and J by 8 bases, with 11 bases between. CDR3 region: CASSWGHQEKLFF. CDR3 nucleotides: TGTGCCAGCAGTTGGGGACATCAGGAAAAACTGTTTTTT.

About this clone: Germline and junction disagree at one end, which may indicate a read error. V usage is TRBV15 and J usage is TRBJ2-1; 7 nucleotides agree with TRBD1. Germline CDR1 reads LNHNV; CDR2 reads YYDKDF (reference sequence). The CDR3 sequence is 13 residues long. CDR3 residues: CAASVQQGHEQFF. The CDR3 nucleotides are TGTGCCGCCAGCGTCCAACAGGGGCATGAGCAGTTCTTC.

This clone was counted a single time. The V call is TRBV6-5, the J call TRBJ1-4; 8 nucleotides match TRBD1. The CDR3 has 14 residues. The germline gives CDR1 MNHEY, CDR2 SVGAGI. Losses at the gene ends were 5 bases for V and 7 bases for J; bases not matched to a gene: 6. The CDR3 loop reads CASSKTGVGEKLFF. CDR3 nucleotide sequence: TGTGCCAGCAGTAAGACAGGGGTGGGTGAAAAACTGTTTTTT.

This clone was seen a handful of times. The chain combines TRBV12-3 or TRBV12-4 with TRBJ1-6; no clear D. V was pared by 6 bases and J by 9 bases, with 12 bases between. The CDR3 consists of 13 residues. The CDR3 sequence is CASSRTDISPLHF. DNA of the CDR3: TGTGCCAGCAGCCGGACTGATATTTCACCCCTCCACTTT.

The chain is built from TRBV27 and TRBJ1-1; 7 bases align to TRBD1. The CDR3 is 13 amino acids. Germline V CDR1 and CDR2: MNHEY, SMNVEV (reference sequence). The J segment lost 3 bases and the V segment lost 6 bases, leaving 4 bases of the junction unmatched. CDR3 DNA sequence: TGTGCCAGCAGCAGCGACAGGGACACTGAAGCTTTCTTT. This codes for CASSSDRDTEAFF.

This clone showed up just a few times. This chain joins TRBV27 and TRBJ1-5, with D possibly being TRBD1 (6 bases). The V and J ends lost 7 bases and 3 bases respectively, with 16 bases between them. The CDR3 runs 15 residues. The germline gives CDR1 MNHEY, CDR2 SMNVEV (reference sequence). CDR3 nucleotides: TGTGCCAGCACAGTCCCCGACAGGTTCAATCAGCCCCAGCATTTT. Translation: CASTVPDRFNQPQHF.

This CDR3 is CASSPLLGRARNEQFF. For the CDR3, the DNA is TGCGCCAGCAGCCCGCTATTGGGCAGGGCGAGGAATGAGCAGTTCTTC. This chain links TRBV4-1 with TRBJ2-1; D possibly corresponds to TRBD1 (5 bases). CDR3 size: 16 residues. V gave up 4 bases and J gave up 7 bases, with 20 bases separating them. Per germline, CDR1 MGHRA and CDR2 YSYEKL.

This clone was observed a single time. The chain employs TRBV28 and TRBJ1-1; D remains ambiguous. The ends were cut back, 2 bases at V and 1 base at J, with 8 bases in the middle. This CDR3 contains 14 residues. Germline V gives CDR1 MDHEN, CDR2 SYDVKM. The CDR3 DNA reads TGTGCCAGCAGTTTACGTCCAGGGAACACTGAAGCTTTCTTT. It encodes CASSLRPGNTEAFF. The entire variable domain, with the rest obtained from reference TRBV28 and TRBJ1-1, is as follows: DVKVTQSSRYLVKRTGEKVFLECVQDMDHENMFWYRQDPGLGLRLIYFSYDVKMKEKGDIPEGYSVSREKKERFSLILESASTNQTSMYLCASSLRPGNTEAFFGQGTRLTVV.

The J gene is TRBJ1-1, the V gene TRBV18; TRBD1 is a possible D gene (5 bases). The ends were cut back, 10 bases at V and 5 bases at J, with 14 bases in the middle. This CDR3 comprises 12 residues. The germline gives CDR1 KGHSH, CDR2 LQKENI. CDR3 nucleotides: TGTGCCACCACAGGAGTTGGGACTGAAGCTTTCTTT. It codes for CATTGVGTEAFF.